This T cell receptor beta chain was retrieved from a study of cytomegalovirus exposure and HLA in healthy donors. Sampled while nominally healthy, donors likely had unrecorded immune exposures. Whole-study findings and limits: Apparent HLA restriction characterized most CMV-associated TCR beta chains in a later analysis.

The CDR3 extends over 15 amino acids. The V gene's germline CDR1 is SGHRS and CDR2 YFSETQ. J was trimmed by 4 bases and V by 4 bases; bases with no gene match: 7. The primer mix had 60 Vbeta and 13 Jbeta primers. The repertoire was sequenced with immunoSEQ multiplex PCR; TCRdb's copy has only in-frame clones and lacks some. Here the sample spans some 140,000 clones, 76% being singletons. Turning to this clone: Its antigen is currently unknown.

The TCR was taken from a man aged 35 to 55 in good health and CMV-seronegative. V gene TRBV5-1 combines with J gene TRBJ1-1, with 10 bases that match TRBD1. Specimen: PBMCs. The CDR3: CASSERTGGVTEAFF. The CDR3 bases are TGCGCCAGCAGCGAAAGGACAGGGGGTGTCACTGAAGCTTTCTTT.